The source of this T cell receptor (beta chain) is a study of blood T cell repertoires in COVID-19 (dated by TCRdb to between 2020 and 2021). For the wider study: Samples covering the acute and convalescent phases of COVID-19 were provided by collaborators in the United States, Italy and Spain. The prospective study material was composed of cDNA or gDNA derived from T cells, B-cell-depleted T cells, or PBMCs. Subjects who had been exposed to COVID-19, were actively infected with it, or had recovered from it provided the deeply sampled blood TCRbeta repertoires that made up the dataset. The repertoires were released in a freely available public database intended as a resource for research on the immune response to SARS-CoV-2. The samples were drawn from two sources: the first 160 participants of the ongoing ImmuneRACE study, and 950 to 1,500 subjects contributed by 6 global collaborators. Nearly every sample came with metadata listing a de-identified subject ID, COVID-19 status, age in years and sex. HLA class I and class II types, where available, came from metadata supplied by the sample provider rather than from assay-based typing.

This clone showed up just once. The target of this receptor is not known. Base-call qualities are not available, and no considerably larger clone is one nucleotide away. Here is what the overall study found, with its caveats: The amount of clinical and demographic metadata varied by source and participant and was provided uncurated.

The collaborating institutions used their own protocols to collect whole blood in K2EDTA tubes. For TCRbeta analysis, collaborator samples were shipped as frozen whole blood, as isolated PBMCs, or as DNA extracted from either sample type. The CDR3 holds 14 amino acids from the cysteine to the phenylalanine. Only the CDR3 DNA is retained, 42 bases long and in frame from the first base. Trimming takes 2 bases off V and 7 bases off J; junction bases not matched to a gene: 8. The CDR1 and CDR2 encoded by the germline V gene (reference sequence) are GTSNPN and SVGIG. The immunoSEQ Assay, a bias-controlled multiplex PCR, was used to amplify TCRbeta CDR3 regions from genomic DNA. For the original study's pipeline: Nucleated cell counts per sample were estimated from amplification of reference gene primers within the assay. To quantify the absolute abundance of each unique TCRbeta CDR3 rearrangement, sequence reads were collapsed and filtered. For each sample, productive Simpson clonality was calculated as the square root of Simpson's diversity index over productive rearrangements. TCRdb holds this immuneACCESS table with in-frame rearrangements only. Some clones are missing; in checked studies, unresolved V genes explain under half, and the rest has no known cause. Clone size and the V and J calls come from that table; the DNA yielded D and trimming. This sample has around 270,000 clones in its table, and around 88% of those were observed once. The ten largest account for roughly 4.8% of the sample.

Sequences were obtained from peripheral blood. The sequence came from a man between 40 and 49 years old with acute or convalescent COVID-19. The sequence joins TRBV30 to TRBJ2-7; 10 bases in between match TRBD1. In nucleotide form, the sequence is TGTGCCTGGAGTTTCGGGACAGGGGAGGGAGAGCAGTACTTC. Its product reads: CAWSFGTGEGEQYF. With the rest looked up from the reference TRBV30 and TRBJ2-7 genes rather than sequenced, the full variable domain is SQTIHQWPATLVQPVGSPLSLECTVEGTSNPNLYWYRQAAGRGLQLLFYSVGIGQISSEVPQNLSASRPQDRQFILSSKKLLLSDSGFYLCAWSFGTGEGEQYFGPGTRLTVT.